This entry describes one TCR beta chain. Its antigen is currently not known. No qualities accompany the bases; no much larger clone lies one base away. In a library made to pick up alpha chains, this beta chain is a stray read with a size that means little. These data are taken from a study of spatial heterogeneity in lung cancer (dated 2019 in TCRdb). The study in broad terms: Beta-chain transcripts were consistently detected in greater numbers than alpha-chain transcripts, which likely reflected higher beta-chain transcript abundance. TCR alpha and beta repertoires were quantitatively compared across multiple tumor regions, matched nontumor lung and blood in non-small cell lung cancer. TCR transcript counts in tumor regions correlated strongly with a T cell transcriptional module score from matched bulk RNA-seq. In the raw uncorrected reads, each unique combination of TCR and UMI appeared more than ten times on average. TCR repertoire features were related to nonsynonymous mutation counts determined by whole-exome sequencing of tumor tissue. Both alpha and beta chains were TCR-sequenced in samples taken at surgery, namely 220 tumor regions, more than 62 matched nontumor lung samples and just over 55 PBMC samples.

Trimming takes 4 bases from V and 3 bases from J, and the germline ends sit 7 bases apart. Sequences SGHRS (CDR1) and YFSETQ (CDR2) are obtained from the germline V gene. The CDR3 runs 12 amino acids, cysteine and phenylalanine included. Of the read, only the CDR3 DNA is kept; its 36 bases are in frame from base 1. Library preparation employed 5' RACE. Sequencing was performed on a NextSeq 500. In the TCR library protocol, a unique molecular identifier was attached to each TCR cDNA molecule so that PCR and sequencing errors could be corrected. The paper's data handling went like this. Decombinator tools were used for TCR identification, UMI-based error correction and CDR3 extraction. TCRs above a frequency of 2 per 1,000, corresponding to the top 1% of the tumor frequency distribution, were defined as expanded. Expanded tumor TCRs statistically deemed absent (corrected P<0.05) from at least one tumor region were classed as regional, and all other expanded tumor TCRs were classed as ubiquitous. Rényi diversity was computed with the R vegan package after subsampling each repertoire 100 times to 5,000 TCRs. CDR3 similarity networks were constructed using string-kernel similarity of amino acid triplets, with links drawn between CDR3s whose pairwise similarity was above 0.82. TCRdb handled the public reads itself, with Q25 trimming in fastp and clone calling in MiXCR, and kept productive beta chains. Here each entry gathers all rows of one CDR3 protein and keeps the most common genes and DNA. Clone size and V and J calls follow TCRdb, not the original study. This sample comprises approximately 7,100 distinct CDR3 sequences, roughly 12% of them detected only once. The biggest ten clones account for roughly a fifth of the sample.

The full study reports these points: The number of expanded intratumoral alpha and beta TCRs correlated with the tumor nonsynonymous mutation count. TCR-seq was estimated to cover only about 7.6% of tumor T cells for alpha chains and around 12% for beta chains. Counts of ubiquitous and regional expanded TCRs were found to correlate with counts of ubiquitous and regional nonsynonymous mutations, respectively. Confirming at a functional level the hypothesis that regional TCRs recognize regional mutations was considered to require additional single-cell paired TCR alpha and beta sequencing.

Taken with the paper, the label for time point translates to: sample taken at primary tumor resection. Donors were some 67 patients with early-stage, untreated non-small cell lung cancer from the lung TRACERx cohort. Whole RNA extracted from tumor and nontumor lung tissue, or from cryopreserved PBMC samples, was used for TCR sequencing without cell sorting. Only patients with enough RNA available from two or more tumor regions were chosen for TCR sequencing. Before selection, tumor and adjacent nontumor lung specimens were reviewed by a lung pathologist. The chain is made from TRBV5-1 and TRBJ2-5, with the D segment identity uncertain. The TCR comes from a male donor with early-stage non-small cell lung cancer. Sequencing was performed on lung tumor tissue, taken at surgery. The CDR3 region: CASSPSEETQYF. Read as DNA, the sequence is TGCGCCAGCAGCCCCTCCGAAGAGACCCAGTACTTC. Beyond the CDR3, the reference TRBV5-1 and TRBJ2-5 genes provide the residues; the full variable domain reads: KAGVTQTPRYLIKTRGQQVTLSCSPISGHRSVSWYQQTPGQGLQFLFEYFSETQRNKGNFPGRFSGRQFSNSRSEMNVSTLELGDSALYLCASSPSEETQYFGPGTRLLVL.